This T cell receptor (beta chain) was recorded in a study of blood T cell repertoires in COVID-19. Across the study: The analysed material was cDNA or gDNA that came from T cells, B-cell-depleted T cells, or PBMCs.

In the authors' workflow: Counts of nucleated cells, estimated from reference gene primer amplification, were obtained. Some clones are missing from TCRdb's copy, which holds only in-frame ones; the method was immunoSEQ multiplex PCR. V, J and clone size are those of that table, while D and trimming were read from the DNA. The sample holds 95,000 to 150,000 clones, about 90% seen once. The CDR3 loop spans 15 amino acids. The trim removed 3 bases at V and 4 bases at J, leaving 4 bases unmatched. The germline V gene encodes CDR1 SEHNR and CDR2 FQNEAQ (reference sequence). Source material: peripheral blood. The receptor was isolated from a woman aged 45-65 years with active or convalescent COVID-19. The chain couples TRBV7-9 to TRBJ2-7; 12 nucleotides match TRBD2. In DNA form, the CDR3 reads TGTGCCAGCAGCTTTACTAGCGGGAGGAATTACGAGCAGTACTTC. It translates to CASSFTSGRNYEQYF.